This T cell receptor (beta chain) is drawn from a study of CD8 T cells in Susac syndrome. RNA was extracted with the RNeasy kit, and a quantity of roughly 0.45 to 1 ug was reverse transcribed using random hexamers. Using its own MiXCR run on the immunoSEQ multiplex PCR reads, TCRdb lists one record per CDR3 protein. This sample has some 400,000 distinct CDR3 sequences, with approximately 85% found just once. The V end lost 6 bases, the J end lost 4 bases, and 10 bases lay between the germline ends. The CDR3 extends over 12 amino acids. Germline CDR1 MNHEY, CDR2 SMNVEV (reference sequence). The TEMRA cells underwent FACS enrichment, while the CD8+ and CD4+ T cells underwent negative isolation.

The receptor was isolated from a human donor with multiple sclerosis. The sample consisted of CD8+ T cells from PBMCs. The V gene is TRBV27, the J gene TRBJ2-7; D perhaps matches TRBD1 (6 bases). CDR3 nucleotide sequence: TGTGCCAGCAGGGGGGCGAGGTACGAGCAGTACTTC. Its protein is CASRGARYEQYF.